One and the same sample provided the 16 T cell receptor beta chains below, sequenced in a study of blood T cells in healthy people across ages. A J-beta primer mix and a sample-barcoded 5' primer were used in a second PCR of about 7 to 12 cycles. Each CDR3 protein is one row after TCRdb ran MiXCR on the 5' RACE reads. The table has 1.5 million to 2 million distinct CDR3 sequences, 49% seen once. Sequencing was carried out using blood. These receptor sequences come from a middle-aged woman in good health.

The genes are TRBV9 and TRBJ1-1; a possible D gene is TRBD1 (5 bases). Trimming pared 0 bases from V and 1 base from J, leaving 10 bases between. Germline CDR1 is SGDLS and CDR2 is YYNGEE. The length of the CDR3 is 15 residues. CDR3 amino acids: CASSVVKGTNTEAFF. For the CDR3, the DNA is TGTGCCAGCAGCGTAGTTAAGGGGACGAACACTGAAGCTTTCTTT.

The V and J genes are TRBV3-1 and TRBJ2-3; D might be TRBD2 (5 bases). Deletions cut 2 bases from V and 4 bases from J, with 10 bases between. Germline lookup yields CDR1 LGHDT and CDR2 YNNKEL (reference sequence). The CDR3 length is 14 residues. The CDR3, as DNA: TGTGCCAGCAGCCAAATGACGGGATCAGATACGCAGTATTTT. The encoded protein is CASSQMTGSDTQYF.

This chain uses TRBV20-1 with TRBJ2-6, with 13 bases matching TRBD2. J lost 2 bases, V lost 4 bases, and 5 bases had no gene match. Per the germline V gene, CDR1 is DFQATT and CDR2 is SNEGSKA (reference sequence). The CDR3 covers 17 residues. Here the CDR3 DNA reads TGCAGTGCTACACTACTAGCGGGGGGGCCTGGGGCCAACGTCCTGACTTTC. This translates into CSATLLAGGPGANVLTF.

V and J are TRBV21-1 and TRBJ2-1; TRBD1, the D gene given by the table, was not confirmed from the DNA. TRBV21-1 is classified as a pseudogene. The CDR3 length is 16 residues. The CDR3 bases are TGTGCCAGCAGCAAGGAGGGACAGGGGGCATACAATGAGCAGTTCTTC. As protein: CASSKEGQGAYNEQFF.

This chain joins TRBV2 and TRBJ2-7; perhaps TRBD1 as D (6 bases). V lost 6 bases and J 1 base, leaving 13 bases between the germline ends. CDR1 is SNHLY, CDR2 FYNNEI, per germline. This CDR3 spans 14 amino acids. This chain's CDR3 is CASRGTRGSYEQYF. The DNA of the CDR3 is TGTGCCAGCAGGGGGACAAGGGGGTCCTACGAGCAGTACTTC.

The chain carries TRBV7-2 and TRBJ1-2; D remains ambiguous. Germline loops: CDR1 SGHTA, CDR2 FQGNSA. V lost 5 bases and J 0 bases, leaving 13 bases between the germline ends. This CDR3 has 15 amino acids. This CDR3 is CASSPIPGTNYGYTF. The CDR3 bases are TGTGCCAGCAGCCCAATCCCGGGAACTAACTATGGCTACACCTTC.

Written as DNA, the CDR3 is TGCAGTGCTAAGTTTCCGGGACAGGTCTACAATCAGCCCCAGCATTTT. The encoded protein is CSAKFPGQVYNQPQHF. The chain couples TRBV20-1 to TRBJ1-5; 8 positions agree with TRBD1. The V and J ends lost 4 bases and 3 bases, in that order; junction bases with no gene match: 11. This CDR3 has 16 amino acids. Germline CDR1 and CDR2: DFQATT and SNEGSKA (reference sequence).

The chain uses TRBV6-2 or TRBV6-3 and TRBJ2-6, with D perhaps TRBD1 (6 bases). This CDR3 has 17 amino acids. Germline V CDR1 and CDR2: MNHEY, SVGEGT. Between the trimmed V and J ends, which lost 7 bases and 0 bases, there was a span of 16 bases. CDR3 sequence reads: CASTPRGINSGANVLTF. The CDR3 bases are TGTGCCAGCACCCCCAGGGGAATAAACTCTGGGGCCAACGTCCTGACTTTC.

There are a few counts of this clonotype. The rearrangement uses TRBV9 and TRBJ2-1; 11 bases map to TRBD2. V lost 0 bases to trimming and J lost 5 bases; unmatched junction nucleotides: 7. From germline, CDR1 is SGDLS and CDR2 YYNGEE. The CDR3 consists of 17 residues. The CDR3 reads CASSVVASGGKNNEQFF. CDR3 nucleotides: TGTGCCAGCAGCGTAGTGGCTAGCGGGGGGAAGAACAATGAGCAGTTCTTC.

The chain employs TRBV4-2 and TRBJ1-2; D might be TRBD1 (6 bases). The germline gives CDR1 LGHNA, CDR2 YNFKEQ. The CDR3 sequence is 15 residues long. V lost 0 bases and J lost 8, with 16 bases in between. The CDR3 here is CASSQDSAGDGGYTF. CDR3 nucleotide sequence: TGTGCCAGCAGCCAAGATTCCGCAGGGGATGGGGGCTACACCTTC.

The genes are TRBV5-1 and TRBJ2-5; a possible D gene is TRBD2 (6 bases). Between the trimmed V and J ends, which lost 5 bases and 2 bases, there was a span of 19 bases. There are 16 residues in the CDR3. Germline CDR1 is SGHRS and CDR2 is YFSETQ. Written as DNA, the CDR3 is TGCGCCAGCAGGGGAGGTGGTACTACGGGTCAAGAGACCCAGTACTTC. It is translated as CASRGGGTTGQETQYF.

The V and J genes are TRBV20-1 and TRBJ2-1; 9 nucleotides align to TRBD1. V lost 1 base to trimming and J lost 12 bases; unmatched junction nucleotides: 7. The CDR3 covers 13 residues. The germline gives CDR1 DFQATT, CDR2 SNEGSKA (reference sequence). CDR3 sequence (DNA): TGCAGTGCTAGAGTCGTCACAGGGGGCGCGCAGTTCTTC. Residues: CSARVVTGGAQFF.

The rearrangement uses TRBV7-9 and TRBJ2-3; perhaps TRBD1 as D (6 bases). The germline gives CDR1 SEHNR, CDR2 FQNEAQ (reference sequence). The CDR3 has 15 amino acids. The V gene lost 1 base and the J gene lost 5 bases, with 13 bases spanning the gap. The CDR3 is CASSLGGEGVDTQYF. CDR3 in DNA: TGTGCCAGCAGCTTAGGAGGCGAGGGGGTAGATACGCAGTATTTT.

This rearrangement joins TRBV7-2 to TRBJ1-2, with 9 bases matching TRBD1. The CDR3 length is 16 residues. Germline V gene data show CDR1 as SGHTA and CDR2 as FQGNSA. J lost 7 bases, V lost 5 bases, and 14 bases had no gene match. Here the CDR3 DNA reads TGTGCCAGCAGCGCCCGACAGGGGGAAGAGTTTTCTGGCTACACCTTC. It specifies CASSARQGEEFSGYTF.

Concerning this clonotype: One end of the junction does not line up with germline, which may come from a read error. The chain combines TRBV7-7 with TRBJ2-7; D is possibly TRBD1 (6 bases). The J call may be faulty, since TRBJ2-5 better matches the DNA end. Germline CDR1 and CDR2: SSHAT and FNYEAQ (reference sequence). The CDR3 is 17 residues long. The CDR3 reads CASSSEGNRDIRWTQYF. The CDR3 DNA reads TGTGCTAGCAGCTCCGAGGGGAACCGGGACATCAGGTGGACCCAGTACTTC.

This clonotype was observed a single time. The V call is TRBV5-5, the J call TRBJ2-1; D remains unclear. Trimming took off 2 bases at V and 10 bases at J, with 13 bases between the two ends. The germline V gene has CDR1 SGHKS and CDR2 YYEKEE (reference sequence). This CDR3 comprises 13 residues. The CDR3 DNA reads as TGTGCCAGCAGCTTCGGTGGGATCAGCGAGCAGTTCTTC. Translation gives CASSFGGISEQFF.